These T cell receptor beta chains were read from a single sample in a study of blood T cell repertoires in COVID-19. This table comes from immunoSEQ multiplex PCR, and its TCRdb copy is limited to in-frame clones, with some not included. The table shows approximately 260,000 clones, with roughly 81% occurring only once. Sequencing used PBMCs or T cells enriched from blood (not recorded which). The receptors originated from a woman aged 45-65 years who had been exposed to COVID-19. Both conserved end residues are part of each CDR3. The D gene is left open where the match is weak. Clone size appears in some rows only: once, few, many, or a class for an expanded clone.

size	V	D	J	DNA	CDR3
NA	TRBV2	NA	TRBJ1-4	TGTGCCAGCAGGCAGGTTAATGAAAAACTGTTTTTT	CASRQVNEKLFF
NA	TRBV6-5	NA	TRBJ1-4	TGTGCCAGCAGTTATGGTCTGTCCGGAAAACTGTTTTTT	CASSYGLSGKLFF
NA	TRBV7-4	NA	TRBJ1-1	TGTGCCAGCAGCACCCGGGGGTTGAACACTGAAGCTTTCTTT	CASSTRGLNTEAFF
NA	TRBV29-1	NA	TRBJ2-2	TGCAGCGTCCCCGGGGGTTCCCTTGACACCGGGGAGCTGTTTTTT	CSVPGGSLDTGELFF
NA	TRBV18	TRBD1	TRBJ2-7	TGTGCCAGCTCACGGGCCCCTGCGGGACAGGGGGTTTACGAGCAGTACTTC	CASSRAPAGQGVYEQYF
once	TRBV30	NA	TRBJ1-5	TGTGCCTGGAGTGTTAGGGAGGGAAGCAATCAGCCCCAGCATTTT	CAWSVREGSNQPQHF
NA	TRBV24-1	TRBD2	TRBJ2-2	TGTGCCACCAGTGAAGAGCGGGGGGCGAAGCTGTTTTTT	CATSEERGAKLFF
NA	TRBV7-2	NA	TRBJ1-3	TGTGCCAGCAGCTCCCCTAGAGACAGCGCTGGAAACACCATATATTTT	CASSSPRDSAGNTIYF
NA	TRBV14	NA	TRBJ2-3	TGTGCCAGCAGCCAAGGGGCCCGAGATACGCAGTATTTT	CASSQGARDTQYF
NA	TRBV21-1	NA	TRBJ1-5	TGTGCCAGCAGCAAAGATCTTGGCACAGGGGATAGCAATCAGCCCCAGCATTTT	CASSKDLGTGDSNQPQHF
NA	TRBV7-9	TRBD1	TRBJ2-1	TGTGCCAGCAGCACTACAGGGGATGAGCAGTTCTTC	CASSTTGDEQFF
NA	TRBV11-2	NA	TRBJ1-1	TGTGCCAGCAGCTCTAACCCCCTTAACACTGAAGCTTTCTTT	CASSSNPLNTEAFF
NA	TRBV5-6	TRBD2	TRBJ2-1	TGTGCCAGCAGCGAAACTAGCGGGGGGTACAATGAGCAGTTCTTC	CASSETSGGYNEQFF
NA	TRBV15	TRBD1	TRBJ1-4	TGTGCCACCAGCAGAGACAGGGGGCTGAGTGAAAAACTGTTTTTT	CATSRDRGLSEKLFF
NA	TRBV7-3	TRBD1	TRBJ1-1	TGTGCCAGCAGCTTAAAAAGAACAGGGGACCCTGAAGCTTTCTTT	CASSLKRTGDPEAFF
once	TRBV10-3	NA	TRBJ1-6	TGTGCCTCAACAGGCTCCTATAATTCACCCCTCCACTTT	CASTGSYNSPLHF
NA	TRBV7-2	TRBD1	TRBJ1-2	TGTGCCAGCAGCTTGCCCTTAAAGGGACAGTTTGTTTTTAACTATGGCTACACCTTC	CASSLPLKGQFVFNYGYTF
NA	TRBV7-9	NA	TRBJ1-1	TGTGCCAGCAGCTTAAGACAAACAACTGAAGCTTTCTTT	CASSLRQTTEAFF
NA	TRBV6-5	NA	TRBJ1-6	TGTGCCAGCAGCCGGGACATTTATAATTCACCCCTCCACTTT	CASSRDIYNSPLHF
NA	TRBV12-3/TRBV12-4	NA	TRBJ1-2	TGTGCCAGCAGTTTATTCAGAAACTATGGCTACACCTTC	CASSLFRNYGYTF